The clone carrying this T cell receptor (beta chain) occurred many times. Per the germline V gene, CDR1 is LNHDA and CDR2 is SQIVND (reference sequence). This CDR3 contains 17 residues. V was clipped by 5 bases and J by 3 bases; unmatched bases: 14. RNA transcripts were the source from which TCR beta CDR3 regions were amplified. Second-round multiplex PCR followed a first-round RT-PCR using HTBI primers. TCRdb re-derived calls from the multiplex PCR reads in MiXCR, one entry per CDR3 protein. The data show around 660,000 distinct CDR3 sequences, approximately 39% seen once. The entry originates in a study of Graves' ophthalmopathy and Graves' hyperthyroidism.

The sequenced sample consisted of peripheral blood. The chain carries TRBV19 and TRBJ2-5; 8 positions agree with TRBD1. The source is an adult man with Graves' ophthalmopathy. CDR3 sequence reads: CASSPGLGDRTKETQYF. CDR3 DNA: TGTGCCAGTAGTCCCGGACTCGGGGACAGGACGAAAGAGACCCAGTACTTC.